This TCR beta chain stems from a study of shared clonotypes between healthy human individuals. With regard to this clone: An end of the junction does not agree with germline; a read error may underlie this.

The CDR3 consists of 15 residues. Germline CDR1 reads SSHAT; CDR2 reads FNYEAQ (reference sequence). Deep level was the assay's run setting. Profiling relied on immunoSEQ multiplex PCR, and the TCRdb table lists in-frame clones only, not all of them. The sample yields roughly 2 million clones, around 96% seen once. CD45RO-negative cells were positively selected for CCR7, leaving out terminally differentiated effector memory CD45RA+ cells. The sequence was obtained from a man aged 18 to 30 in good health. This chain joins TRBV7-7 and TRBJ2-2; no reliable D call. Specimen: naive CD8+ T cells sorted from blood. The CDR3 DNA reads TGTGCTAGCAGCTTATTAGTGATCAACACCGGGGAGCTGTTTTTT. It translates to CASSLLVINTGELFF.